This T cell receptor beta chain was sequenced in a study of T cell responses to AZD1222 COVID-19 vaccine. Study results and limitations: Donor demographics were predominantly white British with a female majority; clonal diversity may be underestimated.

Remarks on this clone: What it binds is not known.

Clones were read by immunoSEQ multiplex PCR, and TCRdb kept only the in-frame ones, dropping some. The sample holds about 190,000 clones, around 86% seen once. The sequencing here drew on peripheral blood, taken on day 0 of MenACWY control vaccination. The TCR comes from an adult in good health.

The CDR3 DNA reads TGTGCCAGCAGCAAAGATCCCTACAATGAGCAGTTCTTC. It yields the protein CASSKDPYNEQFF. This rearrangement joins TRBV7-9 to TRBJ2-1, with unresolved D. This CDR3 is 13 amino acids long. Trimming removed 5 bases from V and 2 bases from J, with 7 bases in between. Germline assignment: CDR1 SEHNR and CDR2 FQNEAQ (reference sequence).